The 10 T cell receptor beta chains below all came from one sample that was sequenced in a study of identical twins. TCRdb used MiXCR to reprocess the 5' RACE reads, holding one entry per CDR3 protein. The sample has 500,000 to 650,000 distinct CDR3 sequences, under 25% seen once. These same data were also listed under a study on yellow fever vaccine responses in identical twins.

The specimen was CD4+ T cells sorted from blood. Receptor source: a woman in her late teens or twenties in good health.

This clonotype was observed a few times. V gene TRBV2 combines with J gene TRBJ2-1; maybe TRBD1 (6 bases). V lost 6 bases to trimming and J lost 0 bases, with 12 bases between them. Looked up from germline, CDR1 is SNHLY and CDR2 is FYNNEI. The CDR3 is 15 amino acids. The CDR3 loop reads CASRKDSSSYNEQFF. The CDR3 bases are TGTGCCAGCAGGAAGGACAGTAGCTCCTACAATGAGCAGTTCTTC.

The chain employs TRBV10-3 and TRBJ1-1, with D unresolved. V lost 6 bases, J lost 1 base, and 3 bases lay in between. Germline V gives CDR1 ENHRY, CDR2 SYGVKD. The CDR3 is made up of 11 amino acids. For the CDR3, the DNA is TGTGCCATCAGCTGGAACACTGAAGCTTTCTTT. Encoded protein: CAISWNTEAFF.

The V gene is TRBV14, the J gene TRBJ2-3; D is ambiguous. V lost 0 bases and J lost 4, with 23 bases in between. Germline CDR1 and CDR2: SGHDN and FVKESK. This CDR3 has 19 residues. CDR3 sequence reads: CASSQELGYFASDSDTQYF. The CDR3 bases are TGTGCCAGCAGCCAAGAATTGGGCTACTTCGCCTCCGATTCAGATACGCAGTATTTT.

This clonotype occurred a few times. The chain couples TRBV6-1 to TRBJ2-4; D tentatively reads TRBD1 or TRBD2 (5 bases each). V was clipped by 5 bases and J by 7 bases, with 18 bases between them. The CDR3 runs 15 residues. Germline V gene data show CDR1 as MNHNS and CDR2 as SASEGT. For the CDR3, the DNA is TGTGCCAGCAGTCCTTGGGGGACCGAGAGGAACATTCAGTACTTC. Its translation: CASSPWGTERNIQYF.

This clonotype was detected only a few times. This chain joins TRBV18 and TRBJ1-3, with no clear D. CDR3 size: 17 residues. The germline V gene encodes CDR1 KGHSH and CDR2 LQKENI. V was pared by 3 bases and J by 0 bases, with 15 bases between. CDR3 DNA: TGTGCCAGCTCACCCTTGGGCAGAGAATCCTCTGGAAACACCATATATTTT. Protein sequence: CASSPLGRESSGNTIYF.

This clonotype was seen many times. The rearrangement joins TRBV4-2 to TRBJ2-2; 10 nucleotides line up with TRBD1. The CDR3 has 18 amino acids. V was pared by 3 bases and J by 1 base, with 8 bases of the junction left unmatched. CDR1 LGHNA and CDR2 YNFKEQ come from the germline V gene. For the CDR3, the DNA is TGTGCCAGCAGCCAGGCTCTGGGACAGGGGAAGAACACCGGGGAGCTGTTTTTT. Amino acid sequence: CASSQALGQGKNTGELFF.

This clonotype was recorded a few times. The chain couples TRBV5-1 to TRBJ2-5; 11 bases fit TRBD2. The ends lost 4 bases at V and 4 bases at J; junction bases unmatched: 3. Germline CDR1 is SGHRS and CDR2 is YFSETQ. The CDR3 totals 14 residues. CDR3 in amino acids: CASSQGTSGETQYF. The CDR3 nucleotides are TGCGCCAGCAGCCAAGGGACTAGCGGAGAGACCCAGTACTTC.

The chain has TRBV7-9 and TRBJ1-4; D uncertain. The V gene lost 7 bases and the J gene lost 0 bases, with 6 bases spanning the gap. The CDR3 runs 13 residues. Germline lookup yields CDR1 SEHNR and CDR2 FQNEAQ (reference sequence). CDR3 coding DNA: TGTGCCAGCAAGACTGCAACTAATGAAAAACTGTTTTTT. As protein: CASKTATNEKLFF.

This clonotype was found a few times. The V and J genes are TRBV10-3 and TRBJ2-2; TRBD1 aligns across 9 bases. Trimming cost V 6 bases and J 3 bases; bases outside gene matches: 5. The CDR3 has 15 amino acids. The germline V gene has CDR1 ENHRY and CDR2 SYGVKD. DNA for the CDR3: TGTGCCATCAGCGTGACAGGGGGAGACACCGGGGAGCTGTTTTTT. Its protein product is CAISVTGGDTGELFF.

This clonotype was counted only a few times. CDR3 bases: TGCAGTGCTAGCACTAGCGGGAGGAATGAGCAGTTCTTC. Translating gives CSASTSGRNEQFF. The chain recombines TRBV20-1 with TRBJ2-1; 12 bases agree with TRBD2. Trimming removed 3 bases from V and 7 bases from J; junction bases left unmatched: 1. Per germline, CDR1 DFQATT and CDR2 SNEGSKA (reference sequence). This CDR3 has 13 amino acids.